These T cell receptor beta chains were read from a single sample in a study of shared clonotypes between healthy human individuals. Measured with immunoSEQ multiplex PCR; TCRdb has only the in-frame clones, and not every one. The data contain about 2.1 million clones, approximately 94% of them singletons. Sequenced input: naive CD8+ T cells from PBMCs. These receptors all come from a man younger than 30 in good health. Some clones in this sample may be carry-over from other donors' samples. The CDR3 runs from the conserved cysteine through the conserved F or W. The D gene is left open where the match is weak. The listing skips clone size in some rows; elsewhere it reads once, few, many or a size class.

V gene,clone size,J gene,D gene,CDR3 DNA,CDR3 protein
TRBV5-8,once,TRBJ1-2,NA,TGTGCCAGCAGCTTGGTTCCCCTCGATGGCTACACCTTC,CASSLVPLDGYTF
TRBV5-5,NA,TRBJ1-5,NA,TGTGCCAGCAGCCGCGGACGGAATAGCAATCAGCCCCAGCATTTT,CASSRGRNSNQPQHF
TRBV9,NA,TRBJ2-6,NA,TGTGCCAGCAGCGTAGCGAGGGACGCCGACTCTGGGGCCAACGTCCTGACTTTC,CASSVARDADSGANVLTF
TRBV15,NA,TRBJ2-1,NA,TGTGCCACCAGCAGGAGCTCTGACTCCGAGCAGTTCTTC,CATSRSSDSEQFF
TRBV7-9,NA,TRBJ2-1,NA,TGTGCCAGCAGCTTATTTGTGGGAGAGGGGAATAATGAGCAGTTCTTC,CASSLFVGEGNNEQFF
TRBV11-2,NA,TRBJ2-7,TRBD1,TGTGCCAGCAGCTTAAGACAGGGGCCCTACGAGCAGTACTTC,CASSLRQGPYEQYF
TRBV19,NA,TRBJ1-1,NA,TGTGCCAGTAGTCTTATGGGCACTGAAGCTTTCTTT,CASSLMGTEAFF
TRBV30,NA,TRBJ1-3,NA,TGTGCCTGCGAGGACAGCTCTGGAAACACCATATATTTT,CACEDSSGNTIYF
TRBV5-8,once,TRBJ1-1,TRBD1,TGTGCCAGCAGGGAACGGGACAGGGGGCTGTTCACTGAAGCTTTCTTT,CASRERDRGLFTEAFF
TRBV27,NA,TRBJ2-7,TRBD2,TGTGCCAGCAGTTTGATCCCGGGACTAGCGGGAAGCAACGAGCAGTACTTC,CASSLIPGLAGSNEQYF
TRBV27,NA,TRBJ2-3,NA,TGTGCCAGCAGTTCCCGCGGCACAGATACGCAGTATTTT,CASSSRGTDTQYF
TRBV11-1,NA,TRBJ1-4,NA,TGTGCCAGCAGCCTCGCCGGGCGCCGAGAAAAACTGTTTTTT,CASSLAGRREKLFF
TRBV27,once,TRBJ2-1,NA,TGTGCCAGCAGTTTATCGCCTAGCCTTCGCTCCTACAATGAGCAGTTCTTC,CASSLSPSLRSYNEQFF
TRBV5-6,NA,TRBJ2-5,TRBD2,TGTGCCAGCAGCGGTACCTATAGCGGGTCACAAGAGACCCAGTACTTC,CASSGTYSGSQETQYF
TRBV27,NA,TRBJ2-1,NA,TGTGCCAGCAGTTTGACAGAGGCCCGCTCCTACAATGAGCAGTTCTTC,CASSLTEARSYNEQFF
TRBV19,NA,TRBJ1-2,NA,TGTGCCAGTAGTATAGAGCGGTTCGCCCTTTCGGATGGCTACACCTTC,CASSIERFALSDGYTF
TRBV6-6,once,TRBJ1-1,NA,TGTGCCAGCAGCCGAGCCCAGGGTGACACTGAAGCTTTCTTT,CASSRAQGDTEAFF
TRBV27,NA,TRBJ1-2,NA,TGTGCCAGCAGTTTCCGGGAGAACAGGATTCTAAACTATGGCTACACCTTC,CASSFRENRILNYGYTF
TRBV30,NA,TRBJ1-1,NA,TGTGCCTGGAGTGGACCCATCCGGGACACTGAAGCTTTCTTT,CAWSGPIRDTEAFF
TRBV28,NA,TRBJ2-1,NA,TGTGCCAGCAGTCGGAGACTAGTTTCCTACAATGAGCAGTTCTTC,CASSRRLVSYNEQFF
TRBV6-5,NA,TRBJ2-7,NA,TGTGCCAGCAGCCCCCTTCAGGAGGGGGCTGGTGAGCAGTACTTC,CASSPLQEGAGEQYF
TRBV15,NA,TRBJ1-4,NA,TGTGCCACCAGCAGAGCCAGGGACCGATCTAATGAAAAACTGTTTTTT,CATSRARDRSNEKLFF
TRBV7-9,NA,TRBJ2-5,TRBD1,TGTGCCAGCAGCTCACAGGCTCGGGACAGGGGGCGAGAGACCCAGTACTTC,CASSSQARDRGRETQYF
TRBV30,NA,TRBJ2-1,NA,TGTGCCTGGAGTGATCAGACAGGGACTTACAATGAGCAGTTCTTC,CAWSDQTGTYNEQFF
TRBV27,NA,TRBJ2-1,NA,TGTGCCAGCACTTACTTAGGTTTCAATGAGCAGTTCTTC,CASTYLGFNEQFF
TRBV5-1,once,TRBJ1-2,TRBD1,TGCGCCAGCAGACCCGGACAGGGCCTTTATGGCTACACCTTC,CASRPGQGLYGYTF
TRBV10-3,NA,TRBJ2-3,TRBD2,TGTGCCATCAGTGGCTTAGCGGGAGGGCAAAGAGATACGCAGTATTTT,CAISGLAGGQRDTQYF
TRBV7-3,NA,TRBJ2-3,NA,TGTGCCAGCAGCTCGACAATTTCTAGCACAGATACGCAGTATTTT,CASSSTISSTDTQYF
TRBV6-5,once,TRBJ2-7,NA,TGTGCCAGCAGTTACGAGGGACTCTACGAGCAGTACTTC,CASSYEGLYEQYF
TRBV11-2,NA,TRBJ2-3,NA,TGTGCCAGCAGCTTAGGTGGGTTCAGGGGCACAGATACGCAGTATTTT,CASSLGGFRGTDTQYF
TRBV19,once,TRBJ1-5,TRBD1,TGTGCCAGTAGTAGGGACAGGGAGGGCCCTCAGCCCCAGCATTTT,CASSRDREGPQPQHF
TRBV11-3,NA,TRBJ2-7,TRBD1,TGTGCCAGCAGCGGGACAGGGGTTCCCTACGAGCAGTACTTC,CASSGTGVPYEQYF
TRBV14,NA,TRBJ2-1,NA,TGTGCCAGCAGCCAGACCAAGAGCTCCTACAATGAGCAGTTCTTC,CASSQTKSSYNEQFF
TRBV14,NA,TRBJ2-2,NA,TGTGCCAGCAGCCAAGATTCATTAGCGAAGAACACCGGGGAGCTGTTTTTT,CASSQDSLAKNTGELFF
TRBV10-3,NA,TRBJ2-1,TRBD2,TGTGCCATCAAATCCACAGCGGGGACCAATGAGCAGTTCTTC,CAIKSTAGTNEQFF
TRBV29-1,NA,TRBJ1-4,NA,TGCAGCGTGAAGGGGGGAGGCGAACTGTTTTTT,CSVKGGGELFF
TRBV11-2,NA,TRBJ2-7,NA,TGTGCCAGCAGCTTAGACTTGGGCCACGAGCAGTACTTC,CASSLDLGHEQYF
TRBV7-9,NA,TRBJ2-2,NA,TGTGCCAGCAGCCCCAAGGGGCACTACACCGGGGAGCTGTTTTTT,CASSPKGHYTGELFF
TRBV9,NA,TRBJ2-7,NA,TGTGCCAGCAGCGTAGGGGACGCCACCTACGAGCAGTACTTC,CASSVGDATYEQYF
TRBV4-1,few,TRBJ1-4,NA,TGCGCCAGCAGCCATGACAGGACCCTTAATGAAAAACTGTTTTTT,CASSHDRTLNEKLFF
TRBV19,NA,TRBJ2-1,NA,TGTGCCAGTAGTATCAGGGGCTCCTACAATGAGCAGTTCTTC,CASSIRGSYNEQFF
TRBV6-4,once,TRBJ2-5,NA,TGTGCCAGCAGTGAGAGTCGAGGAGAGACCCAGTACTTC,CASSESRGETQYF
TRBV7-3,NA,TRBJ2-2,TRBD2,TGTGCCAGCAGCTTAATAGCGGGAGGGCCCAACGGGGAGCTGTTTTTT,CASSLIAGGPNGELFF
TRBV10-3,NA,TRBJ2-1,NA,TGTGCCATCAGTGAGTCGGGAAGGGGTTCCTACAATGAGCAGTTCTTC,CAISESGRGSYNEQFF